This T cell receptor beta chain originates from a study of cytomegalovirus exposure and HLA in healthy donors. Study findings and constraints: According to a later analysis, donors in an Asian-associated ancestry cluster reportedly had fewer N-insertions than the roughly 720-donor mean. DRB1 had the most TCR associations and HLA-C the fewest, a later analysis found, with rates varying by HLA locus.

Use of 60 Vbeta and 13 Jbeta primers characterized the PCR. Data came from immunoSEQ multiplex PCR; TCRdb stores just in-frame clones and leaves some out. The sample has roughly 160,000 clones; around four fifths are singletons. About this clone: Antigen unknown.

At collection, donors were nominally healthy, but unrecorded immune exposures were probable. The sequenced material came from PBMCs. The TCR was taken from a woman aged 45-59 years in good health and CMV-seronegative.

The CDR3 reads CASSLRQGFYEQYF. CDR3 sequence (DNA): TGTGCCAGCAGCTTACGGCAGGGGTTCTACGAGCAGTACTTC. V gene TRBV7-2 combines with J gene TRBJ2-7; TRBD1 might be the D (6 bases). Trimming cost V 2 bases and J 3 bases, with 11 bases left between them. Per the germline V gene, CDR1 is SGHTA and CDR2 is FQGNSA. The CDR3 totals 14 residues.